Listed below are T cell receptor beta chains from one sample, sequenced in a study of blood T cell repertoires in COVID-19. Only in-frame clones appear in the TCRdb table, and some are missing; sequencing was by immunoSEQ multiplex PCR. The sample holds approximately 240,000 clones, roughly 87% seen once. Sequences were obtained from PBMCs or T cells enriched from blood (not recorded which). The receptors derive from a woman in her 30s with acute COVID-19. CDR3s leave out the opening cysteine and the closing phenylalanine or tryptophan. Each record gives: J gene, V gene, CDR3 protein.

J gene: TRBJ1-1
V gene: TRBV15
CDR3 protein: ATSRGGQGASVSEAF

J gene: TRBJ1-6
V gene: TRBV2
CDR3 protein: ASSSGNSPLH

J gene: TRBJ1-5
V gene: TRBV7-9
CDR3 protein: ASSDAQGANQPQH

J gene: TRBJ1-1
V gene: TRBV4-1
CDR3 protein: ASSQDSGGGNTEAF

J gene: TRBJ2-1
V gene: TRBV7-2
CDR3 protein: ASSLAGLREQF

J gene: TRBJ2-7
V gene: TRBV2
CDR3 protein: AGGTAISYEQY

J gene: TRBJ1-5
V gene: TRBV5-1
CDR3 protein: ASSLNSYRQPQH

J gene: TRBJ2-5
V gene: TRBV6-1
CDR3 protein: ASSEVSGGQETQY

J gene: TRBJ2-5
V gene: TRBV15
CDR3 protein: ATTRSLGQETQY

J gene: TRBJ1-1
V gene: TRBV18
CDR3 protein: ASSPPNPGQGGSEAF

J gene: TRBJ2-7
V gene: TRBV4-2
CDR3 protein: ASSSAGTGGGEQY

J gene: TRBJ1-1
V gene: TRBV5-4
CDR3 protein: ASSSDRGNTEAF

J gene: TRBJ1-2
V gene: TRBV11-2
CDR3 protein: ASSRLRGTGCT

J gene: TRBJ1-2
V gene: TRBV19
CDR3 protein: ASSQAGILFYT

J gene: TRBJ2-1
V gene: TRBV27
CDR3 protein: ATSPLPGGLSYNEQF

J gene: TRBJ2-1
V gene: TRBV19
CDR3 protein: ASSIDVAGDNEQF

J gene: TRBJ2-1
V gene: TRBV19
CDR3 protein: ASSTPLPRRRDEQF

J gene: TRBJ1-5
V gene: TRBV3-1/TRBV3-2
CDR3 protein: ASSQLGRGPGHRCNQPQH

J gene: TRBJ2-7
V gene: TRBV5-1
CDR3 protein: ASSLVQGDYEQY

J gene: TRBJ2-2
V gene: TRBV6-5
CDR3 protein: ASSYFLGGTGELF

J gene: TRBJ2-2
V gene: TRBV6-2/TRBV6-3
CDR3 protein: ASSWAGDLNTGELF

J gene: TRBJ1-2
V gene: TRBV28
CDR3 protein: ASSSWTAHYGYT

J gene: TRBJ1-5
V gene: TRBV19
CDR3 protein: ASSVITGRGQGMDQPQH

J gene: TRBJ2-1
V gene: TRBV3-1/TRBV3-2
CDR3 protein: ASSQVEGPTSLWFNEQF

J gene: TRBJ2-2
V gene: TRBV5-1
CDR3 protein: ASSLSPGLASGELF

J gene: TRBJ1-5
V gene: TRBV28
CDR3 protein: ASRLVGWQGSNQPQH

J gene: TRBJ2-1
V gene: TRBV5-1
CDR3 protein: ASSLDPGNEQF

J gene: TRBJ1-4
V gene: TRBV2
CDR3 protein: ASRGTGRNEKLF

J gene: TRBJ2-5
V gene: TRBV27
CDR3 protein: ASSPLPLARQETQY

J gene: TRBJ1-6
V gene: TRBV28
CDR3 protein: ASTPGGGDSPLH

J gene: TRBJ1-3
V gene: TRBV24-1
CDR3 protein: ATSDPRDSRDSGNTIY

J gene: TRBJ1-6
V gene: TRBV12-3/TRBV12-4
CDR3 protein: ASSLGGGSPLH

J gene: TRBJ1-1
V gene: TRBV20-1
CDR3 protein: KADRLTEAF

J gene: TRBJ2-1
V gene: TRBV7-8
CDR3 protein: ASSPAPGTAFSYNEQF

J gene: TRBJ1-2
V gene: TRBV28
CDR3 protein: ASSRDIGLDGYT

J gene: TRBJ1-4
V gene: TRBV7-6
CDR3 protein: ASGERRPHEKLF

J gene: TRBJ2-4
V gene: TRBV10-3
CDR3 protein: AITRGPTTAQRAKNIQY

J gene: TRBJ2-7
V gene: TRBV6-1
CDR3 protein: ASSPTGVPYEQY

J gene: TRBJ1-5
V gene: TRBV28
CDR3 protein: ASSLRRQPQH

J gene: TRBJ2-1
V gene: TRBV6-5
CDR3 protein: ASSRGRAPYNEQF

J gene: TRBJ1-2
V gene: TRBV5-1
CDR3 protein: ASSWDRGTYGYT

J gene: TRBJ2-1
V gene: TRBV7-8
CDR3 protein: ASSSAQTRVTGGNEQF

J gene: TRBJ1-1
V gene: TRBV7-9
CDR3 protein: ASSLGSLNTEAF

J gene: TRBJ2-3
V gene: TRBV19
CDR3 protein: ASSTRLVRGTDTQY

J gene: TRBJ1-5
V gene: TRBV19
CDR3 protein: ASTPDRGAPGYQPQH

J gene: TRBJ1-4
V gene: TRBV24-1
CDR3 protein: ATNPRDREIEKLF

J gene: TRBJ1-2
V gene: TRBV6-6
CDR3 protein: ATPPDRGQGYGYT

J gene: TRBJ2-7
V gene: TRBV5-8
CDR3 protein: ASSLSNRPYEQY

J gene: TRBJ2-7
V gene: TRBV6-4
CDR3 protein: ASSCVTGSYEQY

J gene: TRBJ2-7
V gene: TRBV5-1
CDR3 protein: ASSLAGGTQH

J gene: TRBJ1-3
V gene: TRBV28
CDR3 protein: ASRRTGSRNTIY

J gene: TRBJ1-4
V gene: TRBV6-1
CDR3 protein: ASSEGTGSEKLF

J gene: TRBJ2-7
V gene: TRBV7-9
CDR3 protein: ASSFRTGSSYEQY

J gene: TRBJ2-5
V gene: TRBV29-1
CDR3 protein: SVATGGGETQY